The subject of this entry is one T cell receptor beta chain. The entry originates in a study of shared clonotypes between healthy human individuals. Assay used: immunoSEQ multiplex PCR; TCRdb lists only in-frame clones, some missing. The sample has 450,000 to 500,000 clones, over 75% seen once. The sequencing input was PBMCs. This TCR was sampled from a woman in her thirties or forties in good health. Some clones in this sample may be carry-over from other donors' samples.

The CDR3 region is CASSFDSNQPQHF. Here the CDR3 DNA reads TGTGCCAGCAGTTTCGACAGCAATCAGCCCCAGCATTTT. The chain uses TRBV6-4 and TRBJ1-5, with D hard to call. CDR1 and CDR2 (germline): MRHNA, SNTAGT. This CDR3 comprises 13 residues. Trimming shortened V by 5 bases and J by 1 base, and 6 bases separated the two germline ends.